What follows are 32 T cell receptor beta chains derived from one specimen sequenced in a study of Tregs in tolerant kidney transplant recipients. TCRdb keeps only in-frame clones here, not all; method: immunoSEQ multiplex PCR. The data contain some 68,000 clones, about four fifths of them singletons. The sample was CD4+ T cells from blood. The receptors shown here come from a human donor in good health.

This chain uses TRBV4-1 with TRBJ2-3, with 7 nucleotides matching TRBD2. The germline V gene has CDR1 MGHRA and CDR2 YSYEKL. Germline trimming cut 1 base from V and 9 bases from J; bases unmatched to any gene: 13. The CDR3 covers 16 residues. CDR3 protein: CASSQVAAGERSTQYF. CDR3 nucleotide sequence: TGCGCCAGCAGCCAAGTTGCGGCGGGAGAGCGGTCGACGCAGTATTTT.

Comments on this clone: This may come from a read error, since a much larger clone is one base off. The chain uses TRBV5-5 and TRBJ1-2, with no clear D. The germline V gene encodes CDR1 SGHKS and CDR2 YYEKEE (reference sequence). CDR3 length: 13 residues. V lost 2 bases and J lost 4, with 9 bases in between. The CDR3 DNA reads TGTGCCAGCAGCTTAAAAGGCGGCTATGGCTACACCTTC. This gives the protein CASSLKGGYGYTF.

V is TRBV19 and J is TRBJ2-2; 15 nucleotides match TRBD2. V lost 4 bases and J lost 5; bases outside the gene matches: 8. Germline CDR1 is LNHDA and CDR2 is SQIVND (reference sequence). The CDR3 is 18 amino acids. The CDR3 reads CASSTHWTSGRATGELFF. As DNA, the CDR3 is TGTGCCAGTAGTACTCATTGGACTAGCGGGAGGGCGACCGGGGAGCTGTTTTTT.

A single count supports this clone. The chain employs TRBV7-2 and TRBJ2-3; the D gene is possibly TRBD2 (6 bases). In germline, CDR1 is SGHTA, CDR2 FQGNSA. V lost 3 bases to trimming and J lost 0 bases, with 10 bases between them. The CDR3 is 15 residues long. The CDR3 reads CASSFGGLSTDTQYF. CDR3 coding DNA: TGTGCCAGCAGCTTTGGGGGGTTGAGCACAGATACGCAGTATTTT.

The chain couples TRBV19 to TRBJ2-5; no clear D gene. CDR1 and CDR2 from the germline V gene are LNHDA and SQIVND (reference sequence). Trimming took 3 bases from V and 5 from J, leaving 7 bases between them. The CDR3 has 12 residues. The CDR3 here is CASSISGETQYF. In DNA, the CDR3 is TGTGCCAGTAGTATTTCGGGTGAGACCCAGTACTTC. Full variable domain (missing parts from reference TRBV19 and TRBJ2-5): DGGITQSPKYLFRKEGQNVTLSCEQNLNHDAMYWYRQDPGQGLRLIYYSQIVNDFQKGDIAEGYSVSREKKESFPLTVTSAQKNPTAFYLCASSISGETQYFGPGTRLLVL.

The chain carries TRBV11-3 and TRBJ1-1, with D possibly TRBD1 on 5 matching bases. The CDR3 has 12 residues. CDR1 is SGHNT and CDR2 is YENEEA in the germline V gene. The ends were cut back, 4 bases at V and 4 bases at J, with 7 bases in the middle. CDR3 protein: CASSSRVTEAFF. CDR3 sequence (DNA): TGTGCCAGCAGCTCCAGGGTCACTGAAGCTTTCTTT.

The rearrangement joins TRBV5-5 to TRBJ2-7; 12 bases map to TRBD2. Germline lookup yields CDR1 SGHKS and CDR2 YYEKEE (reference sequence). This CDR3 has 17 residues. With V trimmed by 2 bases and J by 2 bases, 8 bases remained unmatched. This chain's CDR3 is CASSLGLAGFLTYEQYF. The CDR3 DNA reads TGTGCCAGCAGCTTAGGACTAGCGGGGTTCCTTACCTACGAGCAGTACTTC.

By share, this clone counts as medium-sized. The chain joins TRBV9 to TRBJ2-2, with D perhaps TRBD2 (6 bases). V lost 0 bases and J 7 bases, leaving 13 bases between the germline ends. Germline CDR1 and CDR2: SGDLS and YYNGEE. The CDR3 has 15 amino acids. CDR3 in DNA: TGTGCCAGCAGCGTAGGGGACTCCTCCGGCGGGGAGCTGTTTTTT. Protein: CASSVGDSSGGELFF. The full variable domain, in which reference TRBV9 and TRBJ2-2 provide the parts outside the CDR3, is DSGVTQTPKHLITATGQRVTLRCSPRSGDLSVYWYQQSLDQGLQFLIQYYNGEERAKGNILERFSAQQFPDLHSELNLSSLELGDSALYFCASSVGDSSGGELFFGEGSRLTVL.

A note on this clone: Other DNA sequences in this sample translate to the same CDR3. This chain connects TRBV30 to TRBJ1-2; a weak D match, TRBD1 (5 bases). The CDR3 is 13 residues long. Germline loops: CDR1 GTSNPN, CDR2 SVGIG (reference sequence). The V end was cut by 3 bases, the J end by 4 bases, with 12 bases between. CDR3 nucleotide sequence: TGTGCCTGGAGCAGAGGGGAAGGCTATGGCTACACCTTC. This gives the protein CAWSRGEGYGYTF.

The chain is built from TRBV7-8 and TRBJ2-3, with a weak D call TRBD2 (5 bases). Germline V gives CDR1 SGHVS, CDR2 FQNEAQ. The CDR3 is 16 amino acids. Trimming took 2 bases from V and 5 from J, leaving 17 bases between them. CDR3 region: CASSLKVVPRGDTQYF. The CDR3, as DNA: TGTGCCAGCAGCTTAAAGGTAGTACCACGGGGAGATACGCAGTATTTT.

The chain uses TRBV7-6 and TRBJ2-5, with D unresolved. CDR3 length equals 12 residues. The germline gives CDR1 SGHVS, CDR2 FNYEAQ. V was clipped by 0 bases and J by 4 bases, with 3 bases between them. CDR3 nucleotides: TGTGCCAGCAGCTTAGCGCGAGAGACCCAGTACTTC. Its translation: CASSLARETQYF.

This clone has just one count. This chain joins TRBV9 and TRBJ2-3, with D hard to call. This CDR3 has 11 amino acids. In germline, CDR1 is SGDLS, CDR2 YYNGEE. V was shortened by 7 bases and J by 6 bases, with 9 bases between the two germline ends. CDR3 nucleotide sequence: TGTGCCAGCCAAACGGGCGATACGCAGTATTTT. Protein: CASQTGDTQYF.

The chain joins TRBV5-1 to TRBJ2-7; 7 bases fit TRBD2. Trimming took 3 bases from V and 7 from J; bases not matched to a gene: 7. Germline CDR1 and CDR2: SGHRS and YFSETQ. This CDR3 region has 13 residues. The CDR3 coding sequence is TGCGCCAGCAGCTCCCTGCGGGGGTATGAGCAGTACTTC. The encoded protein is CASSSLRGYEQYF.

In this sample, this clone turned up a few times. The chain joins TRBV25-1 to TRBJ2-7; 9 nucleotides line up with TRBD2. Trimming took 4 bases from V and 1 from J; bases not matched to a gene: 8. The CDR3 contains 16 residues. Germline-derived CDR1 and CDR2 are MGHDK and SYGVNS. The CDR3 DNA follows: TGTGCCAGCAGTGGAACAGAGCGGGGGGCTTCCTACGAGCAGTACTTC. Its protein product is CASSGTERGASYEQYF.

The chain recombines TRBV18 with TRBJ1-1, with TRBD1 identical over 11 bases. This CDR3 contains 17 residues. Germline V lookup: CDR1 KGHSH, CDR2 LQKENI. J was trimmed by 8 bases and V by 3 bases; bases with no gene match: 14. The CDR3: CASSPRDRGSGASEAFF. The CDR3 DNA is TGTGCCAGCTCACCCCGGGACAGGGGGTCGGGGGCCTCCGAAGCTTTCTTT.

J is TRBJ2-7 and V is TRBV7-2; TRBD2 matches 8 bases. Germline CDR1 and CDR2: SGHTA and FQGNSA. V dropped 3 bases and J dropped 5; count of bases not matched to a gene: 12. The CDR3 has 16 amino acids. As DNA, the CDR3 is TGTGCCAGCAGCTTCCTTTTTGGCGGGGGGTTCGACGAGCAGTACTTC. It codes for CASSFLFGGGFDEQYF.

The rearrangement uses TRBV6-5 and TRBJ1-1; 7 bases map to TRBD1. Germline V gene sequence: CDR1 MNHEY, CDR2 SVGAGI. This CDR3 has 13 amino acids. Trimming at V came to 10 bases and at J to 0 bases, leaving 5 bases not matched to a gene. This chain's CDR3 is CATRRGLNTEAFF. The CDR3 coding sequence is TGTGCCACCCGAAGGGGGCTGAACACTGAAGCTTTCTTT.

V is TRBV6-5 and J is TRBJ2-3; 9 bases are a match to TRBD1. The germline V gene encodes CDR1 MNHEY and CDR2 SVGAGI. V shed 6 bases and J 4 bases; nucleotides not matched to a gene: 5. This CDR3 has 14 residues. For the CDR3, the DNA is TGTGCCAGCAGATGGGACAGGGCCTCAGATACGCAGTATTTT. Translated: CASRWDRASDTQYF.

The CDR3 sequence is CASSQWNYNEQFF. The CDR3 nucleotides are TGTGCCAGCAGCCAGTGGAACTACAATGAGCAGTTCTTC. The chain uses TRBV5-5 and TRBJ2-1; no clear D gene. V lost 4 bases, J lost 3 bases, and 8 bases lay in between. The CDR3 length is 13 residues. Germline V CDR1 and CDR2: SGHKS, YYEKEE (reference sequence).

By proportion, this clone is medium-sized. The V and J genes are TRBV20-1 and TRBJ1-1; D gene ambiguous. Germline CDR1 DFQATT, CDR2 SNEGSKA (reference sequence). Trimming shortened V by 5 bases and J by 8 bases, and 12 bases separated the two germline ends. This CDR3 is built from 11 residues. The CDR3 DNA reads TGCAGTGCTCTCCGGGTCCCCGAAGCTTTCTTT. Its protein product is CSALRVPEAFF.

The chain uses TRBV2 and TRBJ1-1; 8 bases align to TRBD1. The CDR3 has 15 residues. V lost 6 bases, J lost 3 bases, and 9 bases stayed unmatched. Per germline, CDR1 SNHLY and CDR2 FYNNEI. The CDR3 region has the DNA TGTGCCAGCAGCCAGGGGGCCCCCATGGACACTGAAGCTTTCTTT. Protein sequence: CASSQGAPMDTEAFF.

CDR3 amino acids: CASSLAGQLTRAGELFF. The DNA for the CDR3 is TGTGCCAGCAGCTTGGCCGGGCAGCTAACAAGAGCCGGGGAGCTGTTTTTT. This chain joins TRBV5-5 and TRBJ2-2, with D uncertain. The CDR3 consists of 17 residues. Looked up from germline, CDR1 is SGHKS and CDR2 is YYEKEE (reference sequence). Trimming left V 0 bases short and J 6 bases short, with 18 bases between.

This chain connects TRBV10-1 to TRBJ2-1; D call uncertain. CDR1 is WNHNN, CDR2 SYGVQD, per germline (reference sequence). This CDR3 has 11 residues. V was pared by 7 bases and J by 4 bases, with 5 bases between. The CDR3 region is CASNRYNEQFF. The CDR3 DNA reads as TGCGCCAGCAATCGGTACAATGAGCAGTTCTTC.

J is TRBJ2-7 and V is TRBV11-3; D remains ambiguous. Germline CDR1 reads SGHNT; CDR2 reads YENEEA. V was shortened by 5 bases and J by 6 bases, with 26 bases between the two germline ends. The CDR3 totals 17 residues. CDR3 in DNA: TGTGCCAGCAGCCGCAAAACCGTTAAGGGAAGTCTCCGCGAGCAGTACTTC. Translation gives CASSRKTVKGSLREQYF.

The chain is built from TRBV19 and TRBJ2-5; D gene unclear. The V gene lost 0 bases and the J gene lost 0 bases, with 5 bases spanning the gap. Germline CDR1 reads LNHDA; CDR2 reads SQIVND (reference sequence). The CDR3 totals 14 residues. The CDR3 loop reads CASSIEGYQETQYF. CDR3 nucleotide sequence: TGTGCCAGTAGTATAGAAGGATACCAAGAGACCCAGTACTTC. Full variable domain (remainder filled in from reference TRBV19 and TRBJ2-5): DGGITQSPKYLFRKEGQNVTLSCEQNLNHDAMYWYRQDPGQGLRLIYYSQIVNDFQKGDIAEGYSVSREKKESFPLTVTSAQKNPTAFYLCASSIEGYQETQYFGPGTRLLVL.

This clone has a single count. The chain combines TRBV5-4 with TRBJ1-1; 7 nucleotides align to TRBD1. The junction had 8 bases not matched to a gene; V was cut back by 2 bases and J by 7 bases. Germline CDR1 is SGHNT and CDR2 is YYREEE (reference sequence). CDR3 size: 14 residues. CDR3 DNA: TGTGCCAGCAGCTTAAGGGACAGAGCTTTTGAAGCTTTCTTT. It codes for CASSLRDRAFEAFF.

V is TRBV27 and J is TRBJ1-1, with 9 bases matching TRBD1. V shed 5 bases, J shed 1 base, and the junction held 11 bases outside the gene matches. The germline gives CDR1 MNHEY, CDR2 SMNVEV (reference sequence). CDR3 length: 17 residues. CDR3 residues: CASSGGDRVERNTEAFF. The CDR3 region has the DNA TGTGCCAGCAGTGGGGGGGACAGGGTCGAACGGAACACTGAAGCTTTCTTT.

CDR3: CASTPAGGSGNTIYF. The DNA for the CDR3 is TGTGCCAGCACCCCGGCTGGGGGCTCTGGAAACACCATATATTTT. The chain joins TRBV6-6 to TRBJ1-3; the D gene is possibly TRBD1 (5 bases). Germline CDR1 reads MNHNY; CDR2 reads SVGAGI (reference sequence). The V and J ends lost 7 bases and 0 bases respectively, with 13 bases between them. This CDR3 has 15 amino acids.

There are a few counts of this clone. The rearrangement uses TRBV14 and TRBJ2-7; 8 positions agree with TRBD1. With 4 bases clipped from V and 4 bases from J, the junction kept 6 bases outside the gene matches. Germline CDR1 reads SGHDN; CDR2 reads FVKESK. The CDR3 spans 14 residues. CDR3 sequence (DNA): TGTGCCAGCAGCCCGCGGACAGGGCCGTACGAGCAGTACTTC. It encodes CASSPRTGPYEQYF.

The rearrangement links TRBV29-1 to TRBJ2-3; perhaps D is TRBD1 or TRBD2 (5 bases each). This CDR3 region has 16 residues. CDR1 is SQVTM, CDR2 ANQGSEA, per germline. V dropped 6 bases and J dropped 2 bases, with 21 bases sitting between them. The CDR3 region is CSVEPRRGGDTDTQYF. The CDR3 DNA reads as TGCAGCGTCGAACCCCGACGGGGCGGAGACACAGATACGCAGTATTTT.

CDR3 sequence: CASSLRRGIRETQYF. As DNA, the CDR3 is TGTGCCAGCAGCTTAAGGAGGGGGATTAGAGAGACCCAGTACTTC. V and J are TRBV7-2 and TRBJ2-5; D could derive from TRBD1 or TRBD2 (6 bases each). V was trimmed by 2 bases and J by 4 bases, leaving 14 bases between them. The germline V gene encodes CDR1 SGHTA and CDR2 FQGNSA. CDR3 size: 15 residues.

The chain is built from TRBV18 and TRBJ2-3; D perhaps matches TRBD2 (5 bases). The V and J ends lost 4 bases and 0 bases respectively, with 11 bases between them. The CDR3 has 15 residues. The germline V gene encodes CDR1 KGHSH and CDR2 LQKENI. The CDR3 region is CASSQNTGSTDTQYF. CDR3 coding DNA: TGTGCCAGCTCACAAAATACGGGGAGCACAGATACGCAGTATTTT. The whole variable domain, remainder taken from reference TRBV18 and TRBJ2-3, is NAGVMQNPRHLVRRRGQEARLRCSPMKGHSHVYWYRQLPEEGLKFMVYLQKENIIDESGMPKERFSAEFPKEGPSILRIQQVVRGDSAAYFCASSQNTGSTDTQYFGPGTRLTVL.